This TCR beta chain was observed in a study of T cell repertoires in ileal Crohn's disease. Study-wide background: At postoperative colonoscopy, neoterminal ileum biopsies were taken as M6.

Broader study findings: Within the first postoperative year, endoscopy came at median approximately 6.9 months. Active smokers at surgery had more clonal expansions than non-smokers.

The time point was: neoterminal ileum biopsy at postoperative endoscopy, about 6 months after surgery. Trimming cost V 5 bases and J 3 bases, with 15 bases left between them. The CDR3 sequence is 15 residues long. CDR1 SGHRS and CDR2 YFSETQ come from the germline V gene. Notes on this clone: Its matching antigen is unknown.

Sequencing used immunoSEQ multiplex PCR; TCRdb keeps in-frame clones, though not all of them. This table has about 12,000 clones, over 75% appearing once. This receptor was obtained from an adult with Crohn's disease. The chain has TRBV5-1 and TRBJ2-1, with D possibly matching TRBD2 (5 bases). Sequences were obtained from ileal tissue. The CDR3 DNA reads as TGCGCCAGCAGTCGAAGGACTGGGGACTACAATGAGCAGTTCTTC. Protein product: CASSRRTGDYNEQFF.